This entry describes one TCR beta chain. Its antigen is unidentified. J was trimmed by 5 bases and V by 2 bases; bases with no gene match: 7. Looked up from germline, CDR1 is GTSNPN and CDR2 is SVGIG (reference sequence). This CDR3 comprises 15 residues. Sample treatment: oral pan-JAK inhibitor, 5-10 mg twice daily. This entry belongs to a study of CD8+ T cells in alopecia areata. Whole-study findings and limits: A large proportion of expanded lesional clones were detected persisting in scalp and blood during tofacitinib. It was lesional scalp, especially alopecia totalis/universalis, that showed higher clonality than normal scalp. Tofacitinib significantly reduced both scalp clonality and expanded CD8+ clones among the top 100.

Sequencing templates came from extracted RNA that was reverse transcribed into cDNA. Profiled with immunoSEQ multiplex PCR; TCRdb holds only in-frame clones, not every one. The sample records 110,000 to 150,000 clones, roughly 50% being singletons. The sequenced sample was CD8+ T cells sorted from blood, obtained at week 4, from a patient treated with tofacitinib. This chain uses TRBV30 with TRBJ2-2, with 8 bases fitting TRBD1. This clonotype originated in a human donor with alopecia areata. The CDR3 DNA reads as TGTGCCTGGAGTCTAGTGACAGGGGATACCGGGGAGCTGTTTTTT. This gives the protein CAWSLVTGDTGELFF.